Presented here are 4 T cell receptor beta chains from one specimen sequenced in a study of early stage breast cancer tumors. Generated by immunoSEQ multiplex PCR, the TCRdb table keeps only in-frame clones and is missing some. There are around 31,000 clones in the sample; 70% to 75% occur only once, and 10% lies in the top ten. Specimen: breast tumor tissue. These receptors came from a person between 30 and 45 years old with breast cancer.

The chain joins TRBV2 to TRBJ1-5; tentatively, D is TRBD1 (5 bases). Trimming shortened V by 3 bases and J by 0 bases, and 9 bases separated the two germline ends. The CDR3 runs to 15 residues. Germline V gives CDR1 SNHLY, CDR2 FYNNEI. CDR3 region: CASSDRTTSNQPQHF. The CDR3 bases are TGTGCCAGCAGTGACCGGACAACTAGCAATCAGCCCCAGCATTTT.

This clone was counted once. This chain joins TRBV9 and TRBJ2-5; D not certain. CDR3 length: 13 amino acids. Trimming left V 4 bases short and J 7 bases short, with 14 bases between. The V gene's germline CDR1 is SGDLS and CDR2 YYNGEE. Written as DNA, the CDR3 is TGTGCCAGCAGCTCCGTGGGCTCCGGGACCCAGTACTTC. Amino acids: CASSSVGSGTQYF. The variable domain in full, completed from reference TRBV9 and TRBJ2-5, reads DSGVTQTPKHLITATGQRVTLRCSPRSGDLSVYWYQQSLDQGLQFLIQYYNGEERAKGNILERFSAQQFPDLHSELNLSSLELGDSALYFCASSSVGSGTQYFGPGTRLLVL.

This rearrangement joins TRBV28 to TRBJ2-7, with D maybe TRBD2 (5 bases). Trimming removed 6 bases from V and 4 bases from J, with 13 bases in between. Germline-derived CDR1 and CDR2 are MDHEN and SYDVKM. The CDR3 sequence is 13 residues long. The chain's CDR3 is CASRPMTGYEQYF. DNA of the CDR3: TGTGCCAGCAGGCCGATGACGGGGTACGAGCAGTACTTC.

The chain employs TRBV4-3 and TRBJ1-2; D is undetermined. Germline V CDR1 and CDR2: LGHNA, YSLEER. Deletions cut 0 bases from V and 4 bases from J, with 9 bases between. The CDR3 consists of 14 residues. CDR3: CASSQDWASYGYTF. Written as DNA, the CDR3 is TGCGCCAGCAGCCAAGATTGGGCCTCCTATGGCTACACCTTC.